The 21 T cell receptor beta chains listed next were all sequenced from one sample in a study of blood T cell repertoires in COVID-19. Data came from immunoSEQ multiplex PCR; TCRdb stores just in-frame clones and leaves some out. Of almost 350,000 clones in the sample, around nine tenths are singletons; the top ten hold 1%. Sequencing input: PBMCs or T cells enriched from blood (not recorded which). Source of these receptors: a woman aged 30 to 39 who had been exposed to COVID-19.

The chain is built from TRBV28 and TRBJ2-7; TRBD1 agrees at 8 bases. The CDR3 is 12 residues long. V dropped 5 bases and J dropped 4; count of bases not matched to a gene: 1. CDR1 and CDR2 from the germline V gene are MDHEN and SYDVKM. CDR3 region: CASSDRGYEQYF. In DNA, the CDR3 is TGTGCCAGCAGTGACAGGGGTTACGAGCAGTACTTC.

The rearrangement joins TRBV19 to TRBJ1-1; TRBD1 aligns across 7 bases. This CDR3 has 17 residues. CDR1 is LNHDA, CDR2 SQIVND, per germline (reference sequence). V lost 7 bases to trimming and J lost 5 bases; unmatched junction nucleotides: 19. The DNA of the CDR3 is TGTGCCAGTAAGAGGGTACAGGGGAAAGGCGCGAGGACTGAAGCTTTCTTT. It specifies CASKRVQGKGARTEAFF.

V gene TRBV19 combines with J gene TRBJ2-1, with 8 bases fitting TRBD2. Germline V CDR1 and CDR2: LNHDA, SQIVND (reference sequence). V lost 4 bases and J lost 3; bases outside the gene matches: 8. The CDR3 has 16 residues. The CDR3, as DNA: TGTGCCAGTAGTACGGGAGGGCCGCCTTTCTACAATGAGCAGTTCTTC. Residues: CASSTGGPPFYNEQFF. Combining the CDR3 with reference TRBV19 and TRBJ2-1 gives the whole variable domain DGGITQSPKYLFRKEGQNVTLSCEQNLNHDAMYWYRQDPGQGLRLIYYSQIVNDFQKGDIAEGYSVSREKKESFPLTVTSAQKNPTAFYLCASSTGGPPFYNEQFFGPGTRLTVL.

The chain carries TRBV30 and TRBJ2-5; unclear D gene. Looked up from germline, CDR1 is GTSNPN and CDR2 is SVGIG (reference sequence). V dropped 0 bases and J dropped 5 bases, with 10 bases sitting between them. The CDR3 totals 13 residues. CDR3 loop: CAWSVPGVETQYF. For the CDR3, the DNA is TGTGCCTGGAGTGTACCGGGTGTGGAGACCCAGTACTTC.

This rearrangement joins TRBV19 to TRBJ2-1, with 7 bases lining up with TRBD1. This CDR3 is built from 13 residues. The germline V gene encodes CDR1 LNHDA and CDR2 SQIVND (reference sequence). With V trimmed by 8 bases and J by 7 bases, 8 bases remained unmatched. CDR3 sequence reads: CASRPGQNNEQFF. The CDR3 bases are TGTGCCAGTCGACCGGGACAGAATAATGAGCAGTTCTTC.

The chain links TRBV5-6 to TRBJ1-1; weak D call: TRBD1 (5 bases). Trimming shortened V by 5 bases and J by 1 base, and 9 bases separated the two germline ends. CDR3 length: 13 residues. Germline V gene lookup returns CDR1 SGHDT and CDR2 YYEEEE. CDR3 region: CASSQGRNTEAFF. The CDR3 nucleotides read TGTGCCAGCAGTCAGGGTCGGAACACTGAAGCTTTCTTT.

This clone appeared a single time. The V and J genes are TRBV27 and TRBJ2-3; 7 bases fit TRBD2. The CDR3 is 14 residues long. From germline, CDR1 is MNHEY and CDR2 SMNVEV (reference sequence). J gave up 3 bases and V 5 bases, and 5 bases lay outside the gene matches. CDR3 sequence (DNA): TGTGCCAGCAGTCGGGACGGGAGGACAGATACGCAGTATTTT. It translates to CASSRDGRTDTQYF.

The CDR3, as DNA: TGTGCCATCAGCGAGAGACAGGGGTTCTATGGCTACACCTTC. It codes for CAISERQGFYGYTF. V gene TRBV10-3 combines with J gene TRBJ1-2; 8 bases fit TRBD1. Germline lookup yields CDR1 ENHRY and CDR2 SYGVKD. The CDR3 totals 14 residues. The junction had 7 bases not matched to a gene; V was cut back by 6 bases and J by 4 bases.

The chain carries TRBV11-3 and TRBJ2-1; 9 bases fit TRBD2. The CDR3 is 15 residues long. V was pared by 5 bases and J by 1 base, with 3 bases of the junction left unmatched. Germline-derived CDR1 and CDR2 are SGHNT and YENEEA. The CDR3 nucleotides are TGTGCCAGCAGCCGTAGCGGGAGTTCCTACAATGAGCAGTTCTTC. Translating it yields CASSRSGSSYNEQFF.

The chain recombines TRBV11-2 with TRBJ1-6; D perhaps matches TRBD1 (6 bases). Per the germline V gene, CDR1 is SGHAT and CDR2 is FQNNGV. Trimming took 5 bases from V and 2 from J, leaving 16 bases between them. This CDR3 is 17 amino acids long. The DNA for the CDR3 is TGTGCCAGCAGCCGCCAATCAGGGGAAACCTATAATTCACCCCTCCACTTT. It translates to CASSRQSGETYNSPLHF.

The rearrangement links TRBV27 to TRBJ1-1; D perhaps matches TRBD1 (6 bases). The germline V and J ends were trimmed by 3 bases and 10 bases, with 15 bases remaining between them. Germline V gene sequence: CDR1 MNHEY, CDR2 SMNVEV (reference sequence). CDR3 size: 13 residues. CDR3 nucleotides: TGTGCCAGCAGTTTGGGGGCCGGGACGCGAGCTTTCTTT. Its protein product is CASSLGAGTRAFF.

The chain recombines TRBV5-8 with TRBJ2-5; D gene ambiguous. The CDR3 is 12 residues long. The germline CDR1 and CDR2 sequences are SGHTS and YDEGEE. Deletions cut 2 bases from V and 5 bases from J, with 7 bases between. The CDR3 protein is CASSFQAETQYF. As DNA, the CDR3 is TGTGCCAGCAGCTTTCAGGCGGAGACCCAGTACTTC.

To note about this clone: At the DNA level, this CDR3 is encoded by other sequences in the same sample as well. The chain is built from TRBV12-3 or TRBV12-4 and TRBJ1-2; D call uncertain. The CDR3 runs to 13 residues. The V and J ends lost 3 bases and 3 bases respectively, with 8 bases between them. CDR3 amino acids: CASSLSGYYGYTF. The CDR3 DNA reads as TGTGCCAGCAGTTTGTCGGGGTACTATGGCTACACCTTC.

The chain joins TRBV6-4 to TRBJ1-1; 7 positions agree with TRBD1. The junction had 8 bases not matched to a gene; V was cut back by 6 bases and J by 7 bases. CDR3 length equals 13 residues. Germline lookup yields CDR1 MRHNA and CDR2 SNTAGT. CDR3 nucleotides: TGTGCCAGCAGCCCCGAAGGGGGCGGTGAAGCTTTCTTT. Its translation: CASSPEGGGEAFF.

This clone has only a few counts. The chain joins TRBV21-1 to TRBJ1-2. TRBV21-1 is recorded as a pseudogene. The CDR3 is 13 residues long. The CDR3 loop is CASSKEQEASDTF. The CDR3 coding sequence is TGTGCCAGCAGCAAAGAGCAAGAGGCCTCTGACACCTTC.

V usage is TRBV6-4 and J usage is TRBJ2-1; maybe TRBD1 (6 bases). This CDR3 has 15 amino acids. Trimming took 5 bases from V and 9 from J, leaving 20 bases between them. Germline V gene lookup returns CDR1 MRHNA and CDR2 SNTAGT. For the CDR3, the DNA is TGTGCCAGCAGTCCTGGGCCAGGGGATTTCGGTGAGCAGTTCTTC. Amino acids: CASSPGPGDFGEQFF.

A single count supports this clone. V gene TRBV28 combines with J gene TRBJ1-6; D is possibly TRBD1 (5 bases). The ends were cut back, 7 bases at V and 4 bases at J, with 14 bases in the middle. CDR3 length: 15 amino acids. The germline V gene has CDR1 MDHEN and CDR2 SYDVKM. In DNA, the CDR3 is TGTGCCAGCACCCTCTGGGGGGTGTATAATTCACCCCTCCACTTT. Translation gives CASTLWGVYNSPLHF.

J is TRBJ2-1 and V is TRBV11-3, with D possibly being TRBD1 (6 bases). This CDR3 has 13 residues. Germline loops: CDR1 SGHNT, CDR2 YENEEA. Trimming cost V 1 base and J 15 bases, with 16 bases left between them. The CDR3 spells CASSLVRDTKRFF. In DNA, the CDR3 is TGTGCCAGCAGCTTAGTCCGGGACACCAAGCGGTTCTTC.

The chain combines TRBV28 with TRBJ2-5; TRBD1 matches 11 bases. The trim removed 7 bases at V and 4 bases at J, leaving 11 bases unmatched. CDR1 and CDR2 (germline): MDHEN, SYDVKM. The CDR3 sequence is 16 residues long. The DNA of the CDR3 is TGTGCCAGCACCATCACTTGGACAGGGGGCTTAGAGACCCAGTACTTC. Translated: CASTITWTGGLETQYF.

This clone was detected a few times. This chain joins TRBV3-1 (or the pseudogene TRBV3-2) and TRBJ1-5; 8 bases line up with TRBD1. V dropped 2 bases and J dropped 6; count of bases not matched to a gene: 6. The germline gives CDR1 LGHDT, CDR2 YNNKEL (reference sequence). The CDR3 loop spans 15 amino acids. The CDR3 here is CASSQRGQGVQPQHF. The CDR3 nucleotides are TGTGCCAGCAGCCAAAGAGGACAGGGTGTTCAGCCCCAGCATTTT.

This clone was counted only a few times. The chain recombines TRBV6-1 with TRBJ1-1, with D hard to call. V was trimmed by 2 bases and J by 10 bases, leaving 29 bases between them. This CDR3 comprises 18 residues. Germline V lookup: CDR1 MNHNS, CDR2 SASEGT. The CDR3 DNA reads as TGTGCCAGCAGTGAATTCGGCAGTTCGACTTCCCGGGGTGAAAGAGCTTTCTTT. It is translated as CASSEFGSSTSRGERAFF.